This is a list of T cell receptor beta chains from one sample in a study of OX40 agonist ivuxolimab in advanced cancers. Some clones are missing from TCRdb's copy, which holds only in-frame ones; the method was immunoSEQ multiplex PCR. The repertoire holds approximately 76,000 clones, with 86% as singletons. The sequencing used CD4+ or CD8+ T cells sorted from blood, collected in a trial of the OX40 agonist ivuxolimab. The receptors here all came from an adult with an advanced solid tumor such as melanoma, head and neck, liver or kidney cancer. Each CDR3 is given with its conserved first and last residue. The D gene is left open where the match is weak. The size of a clone is reported for some rows only, either as once, few or many, or as a class for expanded clones.

>TRBV6-4|NA|TRBD1|TRBJ2-3
TGTGCCAGCAGTGGACAGGGAGATACGCAGTATTTT
CASSGQGDTQYF
>TRBV28|NA|TRBD2|TRBJ2-3
TGTGCCAGCAGATACACCGGGACTAGCGGGAGAGGTCCGGATTTT
CASRYTGTSGRGPDF
>TRBV30|NA|NA|TRBJ1-5
TGTGCCTGGAGTGTAGGATCCCAGGGATATAGCAATCAGCCCCAGCATTTT
CAWSVGSQGYSNQPQHF
>TRBV5-4|NA|NA|TRBJ2-3
TGTGCCAGCAGCTTTCCTAGCACAGATACGCAGTATTTT
CASSFPSTDTQYF
>TRBV19|once|NA|TRBJ1-5
TGTGCCAGTAGTAAGCACAATCAGCCCCAGCATTTT
CASSKHNQPQHF
>TRBV7-9|NA|NA|TRBJ1-2
TGTGCCAGCAGCTTCGGCCAGGGGAACTATGGCTACACCTTC
CASSFGQGNYGYTF
>TRBV2|NA|NA|TRBJ1-2
TGTGCCAGCAGTGGACAGGCGGGCTATGGCTACACCTTC
CASSGQAGYGYTF
>TRBV6-1|NA|TRBD1|TRBJ1-5
TGTGCCAGCAGTGGCGGACAGGGTGGCAATCAGCCCCAGCATTTT
CASSGGQGGNQPQHF
>TRBV6-4|NA|NA|TRBJ1-1
TGTGCCCCCAATTGGTACCACACTGAAGCTTTCTTT
CAPNWYHTEAFF
>TRBV7-8|NA|TRBD2|TRBJ2-1
TGTGCCAGCAGCTCCTTACTAGCGGGAACCTACAATGAGCAGTTCTTC
CASSSLLAGTYNEQFF